The rows below give T cell receptor beta chains drawn from one sample of a study of blood T cell repertoires in COVID-19. The table came from immunoSEQ multiplex PCR; TCRdb's copy has only in-frame clones and leaves some out. The table has about 220,000 clones, approximately 81% seen once; the top ten hold about 3.9%. The specimen was peripheral blood. The receptors were sampled from a woman older than 75 with acute or convalescent COVID-19. CDR3s leave out the opening cysteine and the closing phenylalanine or tryptophan. Each record gives: V gene, CDR3 protein.

TRBV7-2 ASSLQGARGTEAF
TRBV10-3 AGGSGTGVEQY
TRBV11-3 ASSGLLEGYT
TRBV5-1 ASSLGPTESYEQY
TRBV5-1 ASSFSGEGYGYT
TRBV10-3 AISAGQGERGREQY
TRBV10-3 AISHGTGRLAEAF
TRBV30 AWSPKTGGNEKLF
TRBV27 ASSLEYRGQTQY
TRBV3-1/TRBV3-2 ASSRVSARNYGYT
TRBV5-6 ASSISLAAPAVEQY
TRBV7-3 ASSLDGGWGSPLH
TRBV28 ASSLGRGGPTYEQY
TRBV28 ASSSGGIPNTIY
TRBV28 ASSPDSRSSYEQY
TRBV11-2 ASSLRLKNTEAF
TRBV5-4 ASSLWGGLVMNTEAF
TRBV5-4 ASTQSPPGLNRSPLH
TRBV6-1 ASSGSWTANTGELF
TRBV6-2/TRBV6-3 ASSDTGDPSNEKLF
TRBV4-3 ASSQVHDRASNQPQH
TRBV7-9 ASSLAELTNEKLF
TRBV7-2 ASSSGQPQH
TRBV6-5 ASRARQGNTIY
TRBV27 ASCRDRGLNEKLF
TRBV7-2 ASSLYSGSGAF
TRBV27 ASSLSPRGQGALGEQF
TRBV12-3/TRBV12-4 ASSLGVEDGYT
TRBV29-1 STGTSGVQGTDTQY
TRBV7-8 ASSLQGGVGNTEAF
TRBV21-1 ASRIADFPRSYEQY
TRBV11-3 ASSSGQRQRNTIY
TRBV19 ASSTLLGEGSPLH
TRBV10-3 AISESLRDNYEQY
TRBV6-2/TRBV6-3 ASSYSHLGQGNTEAF
TRBV15 ATSRIRNYGYT
TRBV5-4 ASSPDRGNYEQY
TRBV5-1 ASSRAQEGYTEAF
TRBV27 ASGTGFAGYT
TRBV30 AWSVRGSGNTIY
TRBV6-5 ASSYSNNQGHHGYT
TRBV6-6 ASSYGQGINQPQH
TRBV5-4 ASNWFGGTEAF
TRBV23-1 ASSQTGGRDQPQH
TRBV20-1 SGAADSGYT
TRBV6-1 ASSEALLRSYT
TRBV21-1 ASSKGEQGALETQY
TRBV6-5 ASSRGSYNTGELF
TRBV2 ASSPPGADSNQPQH
TRBV19 ASSIGGLGYT
TRBV28 ASTWTPNYGYT
TRBV5-4 ASSSNHRGTSTDTQY
TRBV7-3 ASSATGRGPGTEAF
TRBV7-3 ASSPAVGGGYT
TRBV12-3/TRBV12-4 ASTSGRNYGYT
TRBV19 ASSQTVHSGNTIY
TRBV19 ASSIGTVSYNEQF
TRBV3-1/TRBV3-2 ASSQDARWDGYT